The rows below give T cell receptor beta chains drawn from one sample of a study of blood T cell repertoires in COVID-19. The data were produced by immunoSEQ multiplex PCR, yet TCRdb's version contains in-frame clones alone and is incomplete. The sample contains fewer than 110,000 clones, 92% of which appear only once. Specimen: peripheral blood. The receptor source for this set is a man over 45 with active COVID-19. The CDR3 runs from the conserved cysteine through the conserved F or W. D genes are given only for firm matches. Clone size is not always given. Where it is, it says once, few, many or a class for expanded clones.

V: TRBV6-4; size: NA; D: NA; CDR3: CATSRGNYGYTF
V: TRBV27; size: NA; D: NA; CDR3: CASSLSRTAREAFF
V: TRBV6-5; size: NA; D: NA; CDR3: CASTRTPNRSYTF
V: TRBV4-2; size: NA; D: TRBD2; CDR3: CASSQGASGTGQNEQFF
V: TRBV18; size: few; D: NA; CDR3: CASSPPRGPGDNEQFF
V: TRBV5-4; size: NA; D: NA; CDR3: CASSLAGAQETQYF
V: TRBV12-3/TRBV12-4; size: NA; D: NA; CDR3: CASGPNEQFF
V: TRBV21-1; size: NA; D: NA; CDR3: CASSPVVEPGANVLTF
V: TRBV5-1; size: NA; D: TRBD1; CDR3: CASSGTGLDNSPLHF
V: TRBV30; size: NA; D: NA; CDR3: CAWSMWGRYNSPLHF
V: TRBV10-2; size: NA; D: TRBD1; CDR3: CASSVPGQGHEQYF
V: TRBV10-3; size: NA; D: NA; CDR3: CAISPVGGTGELFF
V: TRBV24-1; size: NA; D: TRBD2; CDR3: CATSETSGRGNEQFF